This entry concerns a single T cell receptor (beta chain). Its recognized antigen is unknown. Per-nucleotide qualities are absent, and no much larger clonotype sits a single base away. V loses 2 bases, J loses 6 bases, and the germline ends lie 13 bases apart. From its cysteine to its phenylalanine, the CDR3 spans 15 amino acids. Only the CDR3 region is kept as DNA, spanning 45 bases read in frame from base 1. According to the germline V gene, CDR1 reads MNHEY and CDR2 reads SVGAGI. TCRbeta CDR3 regions were amplified from genomic DNA using the immunoSEQ Assay, a bias-controlled multiplex PCR. From the authors' description of their analysis: Nucleated cell counts per sample were estimated from amplification of reference gene primers within the assay. To quantify the absolute abundance of each unique TCRbeta CDR3 rearrangement, sequence reads were collapsed and filtered. For each sample, productive Simpson clonality was calculated by taking the square root of Simpson's diversity index across productive rearrangements. TCRdb limited this immuneACCESS table to in-frame rearrangements with V and J called. A share of clones is missing; checked studies link under half to unresolved V genes, and the rest is unexplained. That table furnishes V, J and clone size, whereas the DNA furnished D and trimming. A total of about 70,000 clones appear in this sample, more than 80% of them only once. In total, the top ten clones hold 2.7% of the sample.

The data stem from a study of blood T cell repertoires in COVID-19 (dated by TCRdb to 2019 to 2021). Regarding the complete study: Samples from collaborators originated in the United States, Italy and Spain and spanned both the acute and convalescent phases of COVID-19. The material from the prospective study consisted of cDNA or gDNA derived from T cells, B-cell-depleted T cells, or PBMCs. Where HLA class I and class II types were available, the types were taken from metadata supplied by the sample provider, not from assay-based typing. Subjects who had been exposed to COVID-19, were actively infected with it, or had recovered from it provided the deeply sampled blood TCRbeta repertoires that made up the dataset. Sample metadata almost always included a de-identified subject ID, COVID-19 status, age in years and sex. The repertoires were made available in a free public database intended to serve as a resource for research on the immune response to SARS-CoV-2. Samples were obtained from the ongoing ImmuneRACE study (first 160 participants) and from 1,254 subjects provided by 6 global collaborators.

Study-wide findings and limitations: Clinical and demographic metadata were provided uncurated, with the amount varying by source and participant.

Collaborating institutions collected whole blood in K2EDTA tubes following their own protocols. For TCRbeta analysis, collaborators shipped samples as frozen whole blood, isolated PBMCs, or DNA extracted from either of those sample types. The chain was built from TRBV6-5 and TRBJ2-2, and possibly TRBD1, on 5 matching bases. The receptor comes from a man between 45 and 60 years old with acute or convalescent COVID-19. Sequenced input: peripheral blood. The nucleotides are TGTGCCAGCAGTTACCAGGTCGAAGGGGCCGGGGAGCTGTTTTTT. It encodes CASSYQVEGAGELFF.